The sequence of this TCR beta chain was determined in a study of human T cells and chemical hapten exposure. The wider study: Mostly female, the patients presented with alopecia areata, totalis or universalis. Overall study findings and caveats: Since the donors had alopecia, their immune response may not be the same as that of healthy people.

Time point given: patch test 1, 2 weeks after DPC sensitization. Specified treatment: therapeutic diphenylcyclopropenone sensitization with weekly scalp DPC. Total RNA was isolated from unfractionated whole blood. The junction had 11 bases not matched to a gene; V was cut back by 6 bases and J by 4 bases. This CDR3 has 17 amino acids. Germline V gene sequence: CDR1 SNHLY, CDR2 FYNNEI. This clonotype was detected only a few times. Its antigen remains unidentified. Individual cDNA molecules in this library carried unique molecular identifiers. TCRdb reanalysed the RACE reads using MiXCR and keeps one entry per CDR3 protein. The sample lists 300,000 to 450,000 distinct CDR3 sequences, approximately 5% occurring once.

This receptor was taken from a woman aged 45-65 years with alopecia areata. Some clones in this sample may be carry-over from other donors' samples. The chain has TRBV2 and TRBJ2-7; TRBD2 matches at 14 bases. Sequenced material: whole blood, taken in connection with sensitization to the hapten diphenylcyclopropenone (DPC). The CDR3 nucleotides are TGTGCCAGCAGCCTCGATGTGACTAGCGGGGGGGCTTACGAGCAGTACTTC. It yields the protein CASSLDVTSGGAYEQYF.